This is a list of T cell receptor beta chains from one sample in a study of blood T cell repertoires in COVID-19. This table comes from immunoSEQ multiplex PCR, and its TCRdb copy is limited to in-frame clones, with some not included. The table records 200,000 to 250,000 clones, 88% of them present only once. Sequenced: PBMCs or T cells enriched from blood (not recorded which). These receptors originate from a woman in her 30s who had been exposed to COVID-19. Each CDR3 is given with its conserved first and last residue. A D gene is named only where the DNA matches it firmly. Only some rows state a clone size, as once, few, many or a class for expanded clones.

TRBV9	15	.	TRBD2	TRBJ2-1	CASSSSGVSYNEQFF	TGTGCCAGCAGCTCCAGCGGGGTCTCCTACAATGAGCAGTTCTTC
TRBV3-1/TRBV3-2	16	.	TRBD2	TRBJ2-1	CASSPRLAGEYNEQFF	TGTGCCAGCAGCCCAAGGCTAGCGGGAGAGTACAATGAGCAGTTCTTC
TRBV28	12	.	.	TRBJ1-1	CASSLFSGEAFF	TGTGCCAGCAGTTTATTCTCAGGTGAAGCTTTCTTT
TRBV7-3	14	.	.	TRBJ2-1	CASSLSGEFDEQFF	TGTGCCAGCAGCTTATCCGGGGAGTTCGATGAGCAGTTCTTC
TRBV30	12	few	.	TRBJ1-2	CAWSVRSYGYTF	TGTGCCTGGAGTGTACGTAGCTATGGCTACACCTTC
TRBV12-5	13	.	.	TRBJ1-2	CASGRTGRGGYTF	TGTGCTAGTGGCCGTACAGGGCGCGGAGGCTACACCTTC
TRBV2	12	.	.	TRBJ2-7	CASRATSYEQYF	TGTGCCAGCAGGGCCACATCCTACGAGCAGTACTTC
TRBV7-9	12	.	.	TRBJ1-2	CASSLVSYGYTF	TGTGCCAGCAGCTTAGTTAGCTATGGCTACACCTTC
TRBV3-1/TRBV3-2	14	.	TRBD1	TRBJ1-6	CASSTGARNSPLHF	TGTGCCAGCTCGACAGGGGCACGCAATTCACCCCTCCACTTT
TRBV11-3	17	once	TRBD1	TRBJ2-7	CASSPHLPGQGAYEQYF	TGTGCCAGCAGCCCCCACCTTCCGGGACAGGGGGCCTACGAGCAGTACTTC
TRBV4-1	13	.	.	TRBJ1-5	CASSRTIDQPQHF	TGCGCCAGCAGCCGGACAATAGATCAGCCCCAGCATTTT
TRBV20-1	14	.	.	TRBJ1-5	CSASQGGGNQPQHF	TGCAGTGCTAGTCAGGGTGGAGGCAATCAGCCCCAGCATTTT
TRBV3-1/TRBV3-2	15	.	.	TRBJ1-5	CASSQNMIDNQPQHF	TGTGCCAGCAGCCAGAATATGATAGACAATCAGCCCCAGCATTTT
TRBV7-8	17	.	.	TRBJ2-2	CASSLDSGSGPTGELFF	TGTGCCAGCAGCTTAGATTCGGGAAGCGGCCCCACCGGGGAGCTGTTTTTT
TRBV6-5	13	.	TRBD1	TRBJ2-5	CASRLQGLETQYF	TGTGCCAGCAGACTACAGGGGTTAGAGACCCAGTACTTC
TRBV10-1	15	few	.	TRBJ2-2	CASSVRVWNTGELFF	TGCGCCAGCAGTGTCAGGGTTTGGAACACCGGGGAGCTGTTTTTT
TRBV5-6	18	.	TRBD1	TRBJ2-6	CASRQYRGRSAGANVLTF	TGTGCCAGCAGACAGTACAGGGGGCGAAGTGCTGGGGCCAACGTCCTGACTTTC
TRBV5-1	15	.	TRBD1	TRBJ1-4	CASSLGQGGFEKLFF	TGCGCCAGCAGCTTGGGACAGGGCGGATTTGAAAAACTGTTTTTT
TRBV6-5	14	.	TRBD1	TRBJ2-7	CASSYGQGRGEQYF	TGTGCCAGCAGTTACGGACAGGGACGAGGAGAGCAGTACTTC
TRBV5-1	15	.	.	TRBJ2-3	CASSHLRSPPDTQYF	TGCGCCAGCAGCCACCTCCGGTCCCCCCCAGATACGCAGTATTTT
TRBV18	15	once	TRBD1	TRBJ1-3	CASSPGQGAGNTIYF	TGTGCCAGCTCACCAGGACAGGGGGCTGGAAACACCATATATTTT
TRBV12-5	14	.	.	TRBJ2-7	CASGLTSGSYEQYF	TGTGCTAGTGGTTTGACGTCAGGGTCTTACGAGCAGTACTTC
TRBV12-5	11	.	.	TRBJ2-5	CASDSGETQYF	TGTGCTAGTGACTCCGGAGAGACCCAGTACTTC
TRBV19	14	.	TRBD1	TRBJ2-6	CASKQGAGANVLTF	TGTGCCAGTAAACAGGGGGCTGGGGCCAACGTCCTGACTTTC
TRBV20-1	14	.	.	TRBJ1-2	CSASRQASIYGYTF	TGCAGTGCTAGTCGTCAGGCCTCAATATATGGCTACACCTTC
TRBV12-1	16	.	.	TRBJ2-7	CASSFRDLRGLYEQYF	TGTGCCAGCAGCTTCCGGGACTTGCGGGGCCTCTACGAGCAGTACTTC
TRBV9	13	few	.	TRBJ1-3	CASSVKGEGTIYF	TGTGCCAGCAGCGTAAAAGGGGAGGGCACCATATATTTT
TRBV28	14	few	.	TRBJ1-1	CASSFVRKNTEAFF	TGTGCCAGCAGTTTTGTCAGAAAGAACACTGAAGCTTTCTTT
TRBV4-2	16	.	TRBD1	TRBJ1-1	CASSQGKGQGITEAFF	TGTGCCAGCAGCCAAGGAAAGGGACAGGGGATCACTGAAGCTTTCTTT
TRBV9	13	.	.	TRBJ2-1	CASNAFSGNEQFF	TGTGCCAGCAATGCCTTCTCCGGCAATGAGCAGTTCTTC
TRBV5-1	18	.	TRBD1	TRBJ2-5	CASSWTGANRGTKETQYF	TGCGCCAGCAGCTGGACAGGGGCCAACCGGGGAACCAAAGAGACCCAGTACTTC
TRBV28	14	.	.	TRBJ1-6	CASSFQGTYSPLHF	TGTGCCAGCAGTTTCCAGGGGACCTATTCACCCCTCCACTTT
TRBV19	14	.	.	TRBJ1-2	CASSPGVIGYGYTF	TGTGCCAGTAGCCCAGGGGTGATTGGCTATGGCTACACCTTC
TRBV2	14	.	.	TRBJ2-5	CASSGTRPQETQYF	TGTGCCAGCAGTGGTACTAGACCCCAAGAGACCCAGTACTTC
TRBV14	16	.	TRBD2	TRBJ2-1	CASSYTSGVSYNEQFF	TGTGCCAGCAGCTATACTAGCGGGGTCTCCTACAATGAGCAGTTCTTC
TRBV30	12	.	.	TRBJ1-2	CAYNRDTNGYTF	TGTGCCTACAACCGGGACACAAATGGCTACACCTTC
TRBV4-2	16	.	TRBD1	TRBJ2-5	CASSPRGTGEGETQYF	TGTGCCAGCAGCCCCCGGGGGACAGGGGAGGGAGAGACCCAGTACTTC
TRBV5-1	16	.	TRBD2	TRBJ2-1	CASSVATSGSGSEQFF	TGCGCCAGCAGTGTGGCGACTAGCGGGAGTGGCAGTGAGCAGTTCTTC
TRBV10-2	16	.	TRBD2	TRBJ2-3	CASSDRLAGGPDTQYF	TGCGCCAGCAGTGATCGACTAGCGGGGGGCCCAGATACGCAGTATTTT
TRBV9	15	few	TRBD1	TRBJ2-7	CASSGIGDRSYEQYF	TGTGCCAGCAGCGGGATTGGGGACAGGTCCTACGAGCAGTACTTC